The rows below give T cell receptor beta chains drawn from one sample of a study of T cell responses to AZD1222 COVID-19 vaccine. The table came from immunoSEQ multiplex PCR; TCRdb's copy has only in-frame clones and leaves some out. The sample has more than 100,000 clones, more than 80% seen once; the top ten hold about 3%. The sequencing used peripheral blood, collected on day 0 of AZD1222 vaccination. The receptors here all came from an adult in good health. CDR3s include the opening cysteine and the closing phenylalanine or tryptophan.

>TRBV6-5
CASSYGDPPSF
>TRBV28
CASSLTGVAFF
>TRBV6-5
CASSSGTVEPLHF
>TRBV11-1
CASSLRRGDYGYTF
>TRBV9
CASSPLETSTDTQYF
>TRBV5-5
CASSLYSGGLTEAFF
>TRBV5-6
CASSFSQYSNQPQHF
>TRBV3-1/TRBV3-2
CASSQDLRGNNEQFF
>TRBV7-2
CASSLGSAFSTDTQYF
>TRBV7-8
CASSIDPSTDTQYF